This T cell receptor beta chain is from a study of Ad26.COV2.S vaccination and SARS-CoV-2 variants. Overall study context: Participants got Ad26.COV2.S intramuscularly, once or twice 56 days apart. Study-wide results and caveats: Breadth, reportedly substantial, characterized the spike-specific CD8+ and CD4+ T cell responses after vaccination.

Of note for this clone: Its antigen is not known.

Generated by immunoSEQ multiplex PCR, the TCRdb table keeps only in-frame clones and is missing some. Found here are 500,000 or so clones, around nine tenths of them singletons; the top ten hold more than 10%. Germline values: CDR1 SNHLY, CDR2 FYNNEI. Trimming cost V 4 bases and J 0 bases, with 10 bases left between them. The CDR3 runs 16 residues. Described treatment: over 15 received Ad26.COV2.S at low or high dose, single or two shots; five or six received placebo; per-sample allocation not given. Day 63 following the first vaccine or placebo injection was when the samples were taken. Based in Boston, the donor was an adult of 18-55 years. In the vaccine, an Ad26 vector expressed the SARS-CoV-2 spike of the Wuhan strain.

The clonotype was recovered from a person aged 18-65 years who received the Ad26.COV2.S COVID-19 vaccine or a placebo. Material: peripheral blood, obtained in a trial of Ad26.COV2.S vaccine versus placebo. V usage is TRBV2 and J usage is TRBJ2-6; unclear D gene. The CDR3 nucleotides read TGTGCCAGCAGTGGGTGGGTTAGCTCTGGGGCCAACGTCCTGACTTTC. Protein sequence: CASSGWVSSGANVLTF.